These 17 T cell receptor beta chains came from one sample sequenced in a study of blood T cell repertoires in COVID-19. Generated by immunoSEQ multiplex PCR, the TCRdb table keeps only in-frame clones and is missing some. The table shows around 150,000 clones, with roughly 82% occurring only once. The sample taken for sequencing was peripheral blood. These receptors all stem from a man between 70 and 80 years old with acute or convalescent COVID-19.

This rearrangement joins TRBV19 to TRBJ1-5; possible D gene TRBD1, 5 bases. Trimming removed 2 bases at V and 3 bases at J, with 8 bases between. CDR1 is LNHDA, CDR2 SQIVND, per germline (reference sequence). The CDR3 loop spans 14 amino acids. In nucleotides, the CDR3 is TGTGCCAGTAGTATATGGGGGGTCAATCAGCCCCAGCATTTT. It codes for CASSIWGVNQPQHF.

This chain joins TRBV19 and TRBJ1-2; D remains unclear. Germline CDR1 is LNHDA and CDR2 is SQIVND (reference sequence). This CDR3 has 15 residues. V gave up 10 bases and J gave up 0 bases, with 18 bases separating them. This CDR3 reads CATSPAAPTNYGYTF. The CDR3 DNA follows: TGTGCCACTTCACCGGCGGCACCGACTAACTATGGCTACACCTTC.

V gene TRBV15 combines with J gene TRBJ1-2, with D possibly TRBD1 on 6 matching bases. Germline loops: CDR1 LNHNV, CDR2 YYDKDF (reference sequence). V lost 1 base and J 5 bases, leaving 11 bases between the germline ends. CDR3 length: 14 amino acids. The CDR3 DNA follows: TGTGCCACCAGCAGAGCAGGGACAAGATATGGCTACACCTTC. Translating gives CATSRAGTRYGYTF.

This chain links TRBV28 with TRBJ2-1; D is undetermined. CDR1 is MDHEN and CDR2 is SYDVKM in the germline V gene. Trimming took off 2 bases at V and 5 bases at J, with 7 bases between the two ends. The CDR3 covers 13 residues. This CDR3 is CASSLVQDNEQFF. CDR3 nucleotides: TGTGCCAGCAGTTTAGTCCAGGACAATGAGCAGTTCTTC.

The V and J genes are TRBV19 and TRBJ1-2; 7 bases match TRBD1. Germline CDR1 reads LNHDA; CDR2 reads SQIVND (reference sequence). This CDR3 has 15 residues. Trimming cost V 4 bases and J 4 bases; bases outside gene matches: 9. As DNA, the CDR3 is TGTGCCAGTAGTACTACAGGGGTTCGGGGCTATGGCTACACCTTC. Its translation is CASSTTGVRGYGYTF.

A remark on this clone: A junction end diverges from the germline sequence, so it may reflect a read error. The V and J genes are TRBV18 and TRBJ2-1; the D is unclear. CDR1 KGHSH and CDR2 LQKENI come from the germline V gene. The CDR3 sequence is 15 residues long. Written as DNA, the CDR3 is TGTGCCAGCTCGCCACCGTCGGTCGACAACAATGAGCAGTTCTTC. It translates to CASSPPSVDNNEQFF.

The chain has TRBV6-5 and TRBJ1-1; D remains ambiguous. This CDR3 has 15 amino acids. Trimming stripped 0 bases from V and 0 bases from J, with 8 bases between. Germline lookup yields CDR1 MNHEY and CDR2 SVGAGI. CDR3 nucleotides: TGTGCCAGCAGTTACTCAGAACACCTGAACACTGAAGCTTTCTTT. Translating it yields CASSYSEHLNTEAFF.

The chain joins TRBV10-3 to TRBJ1-2; the match to TRBD1 covers 11 bases. Germline-derived CDR1 and CDR2 are ENHRY and SYGVKD. The CDR3 totals 13 residues. V dropped 11 bases and J dropped 6; count of bases not matched to a gene: 8. The CDR3 nucleotides are TGTGCCGGAAGCAGGGGACAGGGGGATGGCTACACCTTC. Amino acids: CAGSRGQGDGYTF.

This clone has a single count. The chain links TRBV7-9 to TRBJ1-1; 8 nucleotides match TRBD1. Germline loops: CDR1 SEHNR, CDR2 FQNEAQ (reference sequence). With 2 bases clipped from V and 14 bases from J, the junction kept 13 bases outside the gene matches. The length of the CDR3 is 14 residues. This CDR3 is CASSLFPGTGLPFF. CDR3 nucleotide sequence: TGTGCCAGCAGCTTATTCCCCGGGACAGGCCTTCCCTTCTTT.

The rearrangement joins TRBV12-3 or TRBV12-4 to TRBJ1-4; D uncertain. The CDR3 is 13 amino acids. V lost 3 bases, J lost 5 bases, and 7 bases lay in between. As DNA, the CDR3 is TGTGCCAGCAGTTTGTCGGGGAATGAAAAACTGTTTTTT. Translated: CASSLSGNEKLFF.

The rearrangement joins TRBV28 to TRBJ1-4; 8 bases are shared with TRBD1. Per the germline V gene, CDR1 is MDHEN and CDR2 is SYDVKM. This CDR3 spans 15 amino acids. V lost 4 bases, J lost 5 bases, and 6 bases stayed unmatched. DNA for the CDR3: TGTGCCAGCAGTTCGACAGGGGCGGGAAATGAAAAACTGTTTTTT. Its protein is CASSSTGAGNEKLFF.

The rearrangement joins TRBV7-9 to TRBJ1-1, with a possible D match to TRBD1 (5 bases). CDR1 SEHNR and CDR2 FQNEAQ come from the germline V gene (reference sequence). This CDR3 has 14 residues. V lost 5 bases and J 7 bases, leaving 17 bases between the germline ends. For the CDR3, the DNA is TGTGCCAGCAGCCGGCGGGACCCTACCCATGAAGCTTTCTTT. This encodes CASSRRDPTHEAFF.

This sequence joins TRBV3-1 (or the pseudogene TRBV3-2) and TRBJ2-7; perhaps TRBD2 as D (5 bases). This CDR3 is 12 amino acids long. CDR1 and CDR2 from the germline V gene are LGHDT and YNNKEL (reference sequence). V was clipped by 2 bases and J by 7 bases, with 9 bases between them. The CDR3 sequence is CASSQPPGEQYF. CDR3 nucleotide sequence: TGTGCCAGCAGCCAACCCCCGGGGGAGCAGTACTTC.

This rearrangement joins TRBV7-3 to TRBJ2-3; 9 bases align to TRBD2. Per germline, CDR1 SGHTA and CDR2 FQGTGA. V shed 5 bases and J 2 bases; nucleotides not matched to a gene: 11. The CDR3 sequence is 17 residues long. The CDR3 is CASSQRASGVSTDTQYF. The CDR3 bases are TGTGCCAGCAGCCAAAGGGCTAGCGGGGTCTCCACAGATACGCAGTATTTT.

The rearrangement joins TRBV15 to TRBJ2-1; no firm D call. Germline CDR1 LNHNV, CDR2 YYDKDF (reference sequence). The V end lost 0 bases, the J end lost 3 bases, and 9 bases lay between the germline ends. The CDR3 is 15 amino acids. The CDR3 protein is CATSRDRSSYNEQFF. CDR3 DNA sequence: TGTGCCACCAGCAGAGATCGGAGCAGCTACAATGAGCAGTTCTTC.

The CDR3 region has the DNA TGCAGCGTTGGTCAGGATGGCTACACCTTC. Protein product: CSVGQDGYTF. J is TRBJ1-2 and V is TRBV29-1; D is uncertain. CDR3 size: 10 residues. Between the trimmed V and J ends, which lost 4 bases and 6 bases, there was a span of 6 bases. CDR1 and CDR2 (germline): SQVTM, ANQGSEA.

The chain recombines TRBV10-3 with TRBJ1-3, with 7 bases aligning to TRBD1. This CDR3 comprises 12 residues. CDR1 is ENHRY and CDR2 is SYGVKD in the germline V gene. The V segment lost 7 bases and the J segment 7 bases; nucleotides outside the gene matches: 4. The CDR3 bases are TGTGCCATCATGGCAGGGGGTAACACCATATATTTT. Its translation is CAIMAGGNTIYF.